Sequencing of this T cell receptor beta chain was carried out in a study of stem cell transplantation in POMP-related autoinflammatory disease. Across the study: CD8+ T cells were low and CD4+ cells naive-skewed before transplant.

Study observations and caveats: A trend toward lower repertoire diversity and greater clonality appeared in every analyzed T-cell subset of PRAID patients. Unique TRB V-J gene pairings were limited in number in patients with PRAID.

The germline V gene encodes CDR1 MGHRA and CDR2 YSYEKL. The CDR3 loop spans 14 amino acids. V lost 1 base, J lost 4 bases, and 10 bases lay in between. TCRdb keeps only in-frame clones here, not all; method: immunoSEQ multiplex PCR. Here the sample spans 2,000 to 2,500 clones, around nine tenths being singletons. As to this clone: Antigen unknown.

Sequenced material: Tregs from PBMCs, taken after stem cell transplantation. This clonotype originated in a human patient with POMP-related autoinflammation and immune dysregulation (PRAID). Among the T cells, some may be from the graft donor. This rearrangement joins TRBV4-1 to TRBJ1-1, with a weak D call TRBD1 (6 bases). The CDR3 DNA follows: TGCGCCAGCAGCCAAGTACCGGGGGCCACTGAAGCTTTCTTT. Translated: CASSQVPGATEAFF.